This TCR beta chain was obtained from a study of tumor-infiltrating lymphocytes in primary liver carcinoma. Study-wide background: There were roughly 3.65 to 7.13 million productive TCRbeta reads per sample, a yield similar across tissue types. Findings and limits, study-wide: Tumor-adjacent and tumor-blood pairs overlapped less than tumor region pairs did. A small share of top clones, only about 7-25%, was found in all five tumor regions.

A single count supports this clonotype. Its antigen remains unidentified. Production of TCR beta cDNA used approximately 0.45 ug total RNA together with a constant-region primer. Researchers made the TCR beta libraries by running three nested multiplex PCR rounds with slightly modified ARM-PCR. TCRdb reprocessed the multiplex PCR reads with MiXCR, giving one entry per CDR3 protein. The sample contains tens of thousands of distinct CDR3 sequences, 72% of which appear only once. Starting material for RNA and DNA co-extraction consisted of roughly 19-31 mg of unsorted bulk tissue. No patient had received treatment, and all had chronic HBV infection. Sequencing was done on a sample of liver tumor tissue from sampling region 1. Subset in this sample: tumor region T1, superior pole. The clonotype comes from a man aged 40-50 years with primary liver carcinoma and hepatitis B virus infection.

CDR3 protein: CASQGGVIDNPPLHF. The CDR3 bases are TGTGCCAGCCAGGGTGGGGTAATAGATAATCCGCCCCTCCACTTT. V usage is TRBV6-5 and J usage is TRBJ1-6, with D tentatively TRBD1 (5 bases). Germline V gene lookup returns CDR1 MNHEY and CDR2 SVGAGI. The CDR3 is 15 amino acids. Trimming removed 8 bases from V and 13 bases from J, with 24 bases in between.